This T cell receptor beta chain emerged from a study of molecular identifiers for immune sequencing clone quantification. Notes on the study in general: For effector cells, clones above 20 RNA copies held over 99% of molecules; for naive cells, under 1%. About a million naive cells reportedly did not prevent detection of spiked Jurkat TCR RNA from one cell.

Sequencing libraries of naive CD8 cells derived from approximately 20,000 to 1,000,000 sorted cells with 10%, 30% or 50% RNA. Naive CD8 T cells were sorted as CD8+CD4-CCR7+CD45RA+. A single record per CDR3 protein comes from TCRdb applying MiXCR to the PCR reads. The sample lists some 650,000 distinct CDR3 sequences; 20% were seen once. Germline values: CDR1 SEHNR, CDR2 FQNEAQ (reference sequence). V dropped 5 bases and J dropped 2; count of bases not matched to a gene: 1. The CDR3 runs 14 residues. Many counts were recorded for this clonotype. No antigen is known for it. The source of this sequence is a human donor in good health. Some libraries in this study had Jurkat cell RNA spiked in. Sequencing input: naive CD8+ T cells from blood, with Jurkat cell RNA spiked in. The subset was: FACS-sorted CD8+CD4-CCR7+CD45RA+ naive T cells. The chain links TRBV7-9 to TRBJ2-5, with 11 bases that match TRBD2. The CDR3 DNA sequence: TGTGCCAGCAGCAGGACTAGCGGGCAAGAGACCCAGTACTTC. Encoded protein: CASSRTSGQETQYF.